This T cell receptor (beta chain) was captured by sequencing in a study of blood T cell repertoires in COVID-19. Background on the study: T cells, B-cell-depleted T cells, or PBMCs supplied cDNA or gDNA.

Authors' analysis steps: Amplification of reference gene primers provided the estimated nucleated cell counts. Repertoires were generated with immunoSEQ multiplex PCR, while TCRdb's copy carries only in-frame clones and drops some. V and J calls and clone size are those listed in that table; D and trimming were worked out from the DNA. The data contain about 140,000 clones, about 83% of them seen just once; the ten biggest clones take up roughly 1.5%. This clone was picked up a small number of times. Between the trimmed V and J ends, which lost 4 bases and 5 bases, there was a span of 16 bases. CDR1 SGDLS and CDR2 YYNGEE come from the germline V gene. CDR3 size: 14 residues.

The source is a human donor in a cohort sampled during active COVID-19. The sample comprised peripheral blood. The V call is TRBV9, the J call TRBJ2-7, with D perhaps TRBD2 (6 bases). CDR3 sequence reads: CASSSGRRSHEQYF. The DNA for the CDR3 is TGTGCCAGCAGCAGCGGGCGGAGGTCCCACGAGCAGTACTTC. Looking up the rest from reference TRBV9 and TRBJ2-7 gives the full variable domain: DSGVTQTPKHLITATGQRVTLRCSPRSGDLSVYWYQQSLDQGLQFLIQYYNGEERAKGNILERFSAQQFPDLHSELNLSSLELGDSALYFCASSSGRRSHEQYFGPGTRLTVT.